Each of the 8 T cell receptor beta chains below was sequenced from the same sample in a study of post-analysis software for immune sequencing data. No antigens are known for them. Findings of the study overall: Patients carried 4 or 5 TRBV segments more frequently than controls did, and TRBV5-6, TRBV5-1 and TRBV20-1 were among them.

Prepared libraries of TCR beta cDNA carried unique molecular identifiers. TCRdb reanalysed the PCR reads using MiXCR and keeps one entry per CDR3 protein. This sample yields hundreds of thousands of distinct CDR3 sequences, of which approximately 60% are seen a single time; roughly 10% belongs to the top ten. The sample consisted of blood. These receptors were obtained from a girl between 2 and 10 years old with multiple sclerosis.

The chain combines TRBV12-3 or TRBV12-4 with TRBJ1-5; D is undetermined. The CDR3 runs to 14 residues. Trimming took off 5 bases at V and 1 base at J, with 9 bases between the two ends. CDR3 nucleotide sequence: TGTGCCAGCAGTGCCGAAAGGAGCAATCAGCCCCAGCATTTT. Protein: CASSAERSNQPQHF.

V usage is TRBV10-3 and J usage is TRBJ2-5; D perhaps matches TRBD2 (7 bases). The germline V and J ends were trimmed by 4 bases and 1 base, with 19 bases remaining between them. This CDR3 comprises 17 residues. CDR1 is ENHRY, CDR2 SYGVKD, per germline. CDR3 sequence: CAISAPRGGAAQETQYF. Here the CDR3 DNA reads TGTGCCATCAGTGCACCGAGGGGGGGCGCCGCCCAAGAGACCCAGTACTTC.

The chain joins TRBV10-3 to TRBJ1-2, with 11 bases fitting TRBD1. CDR3 length: 15 residues. Germline lookup yields CDR1 ENHRY and CDR2 SYGVKD. V was clipped by 2 bases and J by 6 bases; unmatched bases: 5. The CDR3 region is CAISERTGGSDGYTF. The DNA for the CDR3 is TGTGCCATCAGTGAGAGGACAGGGGGCTCGGATGGCTACACCTTC.

The chain has TRBV6-2 or TRBV6-3 and TRBJ2-5; no firm D call. The germline V and J ends were trimmed by 3 bases and 3 bases, with 8 bases remaining between them. This CDR3 region has 13 residues. Germline V gene sequence: CDR1 MNHEY, CDR2 SVGEGT. The CDR3 coding sequence is TGTGCCAGCAGTTATGCGGTGGAAGAGACCCAGTACTTC. The encoded protein is CASSYAVEETQYF.

The chain links TRBV6-1 to TRBJ2-3; a weak D match, TRBD1 (5 bases). The CDR3 is 16 amino acids. CDR1 and CDR2 (germline): MNHNS, SASEGT. The germline V and J ends were trimmed by 1 base and 5 bases, with 16 bases remaining between them. DNA of the CDR3: TGTGCCAGCAGTGAAGAAGTATGGGCGCAGGGAGATACGCAGTATTTT. Protein sequence: CASSEEVWAQGDTQYF.

CDR3 in DNA: TGTGCCAGCAGCTTGGGGGGCCATGTTGGCTACACCTTC. Translated, it gives CASSLGGHVGYTF. The V and J genes are TRBV5-6 and TRBJ1-2, with D tentatively TRBD1 (5 bases). The CDR3 loop spans 13 amino acids. Germline V CDR1 and CDR2: SGHDT, YYEEEE. Trimming cost V 0 bases and J 7 bases, with 10 bases left between them.

V and J are TRBV4-3 and TRBJ2-1; 8 bases align to TRBD2. Germline-derived CDR1 and CDR2 are LGHNA and YSLEER. The ends lost 4 bases at V and 6 bases at J; junction bases unmatched: 14. This CDR3 is built from 17 residues. For the CDR3, the DNA is TGCGCCAGCAGCCCGCAGGTGCAATTCGGGGGGGCCAATGAGCAGTTCTTC. This sequence encodes CASSPQVQFGGANEQFF.

The rearrangement joins TRBV7-2 to TRBJ1-6; the D is unclear. Germline values: CDR1 SGHTA, CDR2 FQGNSA. The ends were cut back, 0 bases at V and 8 bases at J, with 17 bases in the middle. The CDR3 runs to 17 residues. CDR3 in amino acids: CASSLALSISLDSPLHF. In nucleotides, the CDR3 is TGTGCCAGCAGCTTAGCCCTTTCCATATCGCTGGATTCACCCCTCCACTTT.